This entry lists 4 T cell receptor beta chains sequenced from one sample in a study of blood T cell repertoires in COVID-19. Sequenced by immunoSEQ multiplex PCR; TCRdb stores in-frame clones only, minus some. The sample has about 430,000 clones; approximately 92% are singletons. The material sequenced was PBMCs or T cells enriched from blood (not recorded which). The receptors were sampled from a man aged 25 to 40 who had recovered from COVID-19.

The V gene is TRBV20-1, the J gene TRBJ2-1; perhaps TRBD2 as D (5 bases). CDR1 is DFQATT, CDR2 SNEGSKA, per germline (reference sequence). Trimming pared 3 bases from V and 9 bases from J, leaving 15 bases between. The CDR3 has 13 amino acids. The CDR3 region is CSASLASLVEQFF. CDR3 bases: TGCAGTGCTAGTCTCGCTAGCTTGGTTGAGCAGTTCTTC.

J is TRBJ2-5 and V is TRBV5-1; a weak D match, TRBD2 (6 bases). The CDR3 extends over 15 amino acids. V lost 2 bases and J lost 5, with 16 bases in between. Germline V lookup: CDR1 SGHRS, CDR2 YFSETQ. CDR3 DNA sequence: TGCGCCAGCAGCTTAGGCGGGACGCAGCAGGAGACCCAGTACTTC. Translation gives CASSLGGTQQETQYF.

The chain joins TRBV11-2 to TRBJ2-3; D is undetermined. Germline V CDR1 and CDR2: SGHAT, FQNNGV. V gave up 6 bases and J gave up 2 bases, with 3 bases separating them. The CDR3 totals 11 residues. The CDR3 coding sequence is TGTGCCAGCAGTAACACAGATACGCAGTATTTT. Translation: CASSNTDTQYF.

The J gene is TRBJ2-2, the V gene TRBV14; TRBD2 is a possible D gene (5 bases). The length of the CDR3 is 15 residues. Germline CDR1 reads SGHDN; CDR2 reads FVKESK. V was cut by 2 bases and J by 7 bases, with 14 bases left in between. This chain's CDR3 is CASSQRRSGSGELFF. In nucleotides, the CDR3 is TGTGCCAGCAGCCAACGGAGGAGTGGGAGCGGGGAGCTGTTTTTT.